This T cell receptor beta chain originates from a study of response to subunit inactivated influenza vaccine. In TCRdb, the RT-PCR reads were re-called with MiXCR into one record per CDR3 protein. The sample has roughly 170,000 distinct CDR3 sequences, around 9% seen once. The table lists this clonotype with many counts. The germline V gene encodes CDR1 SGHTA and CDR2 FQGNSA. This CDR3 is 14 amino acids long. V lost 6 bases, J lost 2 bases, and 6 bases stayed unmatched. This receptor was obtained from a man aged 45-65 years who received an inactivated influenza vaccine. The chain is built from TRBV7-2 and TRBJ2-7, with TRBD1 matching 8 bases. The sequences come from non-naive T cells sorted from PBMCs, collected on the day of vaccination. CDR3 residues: CASRLRTGTYEQYF. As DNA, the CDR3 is TGTGCCAGCAGGCTAAGGACAGGGACCTACGAGCAGTACTTC. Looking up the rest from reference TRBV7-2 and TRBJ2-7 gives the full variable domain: GAGVSQSPSNKVTEKGKDVELRCDPISGHTALYWYRQSLGQGLEFLIYFQGNSAPDKSGLPSDRFSAERTGGSVSTLTIQRTQQEDSAVYLCASRLRTGTYEQYFGPGTRLTVT.